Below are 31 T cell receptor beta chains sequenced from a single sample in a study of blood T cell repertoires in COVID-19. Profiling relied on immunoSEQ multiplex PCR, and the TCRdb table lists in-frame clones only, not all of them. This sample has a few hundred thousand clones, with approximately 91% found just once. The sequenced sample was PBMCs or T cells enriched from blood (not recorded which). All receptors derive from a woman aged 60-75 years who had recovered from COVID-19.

The CDR3 region is CADSREGQGQSPLHF. CDR3 DNA: TGTGCCGACTCGCGTGAGGGGCAGGGGCAGTCACCCCTCCACTTT. This chain joins TRBV7-4 and TRBJ1-6, with D perhaps TRBD1 (6 bases). The CDR3 sequence is 15 residues long. The V gene lost 11 bases and the J gene lost 10 bases, with 24 bases spanning the gap. Germline lookup yields CDR1 SGHVT and CDR2 SQSDAQ.

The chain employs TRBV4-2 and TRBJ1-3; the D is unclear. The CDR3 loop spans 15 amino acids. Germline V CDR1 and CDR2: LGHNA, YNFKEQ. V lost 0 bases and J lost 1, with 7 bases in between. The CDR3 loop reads CASSQEGQSGNTIYF. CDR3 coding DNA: TGTGCCAGCAGCCAAGAGGGCCAGTCTGGAAACACCATATATTTT.

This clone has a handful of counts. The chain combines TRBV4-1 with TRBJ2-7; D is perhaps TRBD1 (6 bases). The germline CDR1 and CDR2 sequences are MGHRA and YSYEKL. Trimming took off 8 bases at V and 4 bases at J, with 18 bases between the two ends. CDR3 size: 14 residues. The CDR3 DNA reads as TGCGCCAGCGCCCCACAGGGCATGGGATACGAGCAGTACTTC. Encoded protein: CASAPQGMGYEQYF.

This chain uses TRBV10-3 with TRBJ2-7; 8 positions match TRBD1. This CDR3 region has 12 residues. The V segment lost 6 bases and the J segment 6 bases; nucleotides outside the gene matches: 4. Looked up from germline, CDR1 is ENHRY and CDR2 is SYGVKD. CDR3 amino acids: CAIRTGASEQYF. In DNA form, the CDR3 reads TGTGCCATCAGGACAGGGGCAAGCGAGCAGTACTTC.

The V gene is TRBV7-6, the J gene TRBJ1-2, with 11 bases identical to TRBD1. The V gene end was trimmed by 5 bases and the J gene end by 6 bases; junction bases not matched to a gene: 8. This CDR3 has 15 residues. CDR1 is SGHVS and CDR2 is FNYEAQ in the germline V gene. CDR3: CASSPAWTGGHGYTF. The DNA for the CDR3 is TGTGCCAGCAGCCCAGCATGGACAGGGGGCCATGGCTACACCTTC.

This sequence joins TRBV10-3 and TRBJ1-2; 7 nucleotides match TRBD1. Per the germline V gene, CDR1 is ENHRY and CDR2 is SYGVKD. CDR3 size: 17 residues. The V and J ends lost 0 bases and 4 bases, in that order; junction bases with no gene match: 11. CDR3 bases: TGTGCCATCAGTGAGTCGAGGACAGGTCGGGACTTCTATGGCTACACCTTC. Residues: CAISESRTGRDFYGYTF.

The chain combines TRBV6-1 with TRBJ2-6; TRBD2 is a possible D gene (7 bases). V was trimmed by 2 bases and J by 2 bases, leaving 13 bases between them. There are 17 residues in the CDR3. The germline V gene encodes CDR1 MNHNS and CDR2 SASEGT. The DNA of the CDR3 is TGTGCCAGCAGTGAATGGGGGGGGCGGACTGGGGCCAACGTCCTGACTTTC. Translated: CASSEWGGRTGANVLTF.

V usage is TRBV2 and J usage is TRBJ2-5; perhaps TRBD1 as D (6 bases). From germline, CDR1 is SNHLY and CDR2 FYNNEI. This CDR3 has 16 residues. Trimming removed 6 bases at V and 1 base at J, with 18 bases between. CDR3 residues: CASSFFLDSTQETQYF. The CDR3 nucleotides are TGTGCCAGCAGCTTTTTCTTGGACAGCACCCAAGAGACCCAGTACTTC.

This chain's CDR3 is CASRTEGGELFF. The CDR3 coding sequence is TGTGCCAGCCGGACAGAGGGCGGGGAGCTGTTTTTT. The V gene is TRBV2, the J gene TRBJ2-2, with D possibly TRBD1 on 6 matching bases. V lost 8 bases and J lost 7, with 11 bases in between. Germline CDR1 is SNHLY and CDR2 is FYNNEI. This CDR3 has 12 amino acids.

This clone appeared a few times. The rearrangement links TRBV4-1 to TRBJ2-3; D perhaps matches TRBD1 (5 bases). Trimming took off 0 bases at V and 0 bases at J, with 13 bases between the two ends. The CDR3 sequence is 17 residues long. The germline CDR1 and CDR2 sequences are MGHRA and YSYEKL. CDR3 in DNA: TGCGCCAGCAGCCAAGATCAGGGCCGGTTAAGCACAGATACGCAGTATTTT. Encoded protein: CASSQDQGRLSTDTQYF.

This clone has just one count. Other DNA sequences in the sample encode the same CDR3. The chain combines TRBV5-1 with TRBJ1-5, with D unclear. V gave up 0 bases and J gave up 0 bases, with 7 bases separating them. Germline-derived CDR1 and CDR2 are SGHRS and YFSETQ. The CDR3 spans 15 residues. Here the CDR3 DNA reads TGCGCCAGCAGCTTGGCAGGTTATAGCAATCAGCCCCAGCATTTT. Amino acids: CASSLAGYSNQPQHF.

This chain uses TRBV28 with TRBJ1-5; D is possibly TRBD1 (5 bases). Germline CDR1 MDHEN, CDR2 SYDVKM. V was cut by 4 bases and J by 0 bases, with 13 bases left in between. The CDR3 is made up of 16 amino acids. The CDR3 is CASSWRGPNSNQPQHF. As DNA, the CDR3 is TGTGCCAGCAGTTGGCGGGGACCCAATAGCAATCAGCCCCAGCATTTT. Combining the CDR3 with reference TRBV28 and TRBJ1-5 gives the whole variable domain DVKVTQSSRYLVKRTGEKVFLECVQDMDHENMFWYRQDPGLGLRLIYFSYDVKMKEKGDIPEGYSVSREKKERFSLILESASTNQTSMYLCASSWRGPNSNQPQHFGDGTRLSIL.

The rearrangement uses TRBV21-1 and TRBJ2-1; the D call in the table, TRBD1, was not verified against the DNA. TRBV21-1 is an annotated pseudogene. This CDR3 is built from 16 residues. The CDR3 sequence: CASRKGDRGLYNEQFF. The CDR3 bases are TGTGCCAGCAGGAAAGGGGACAGGGGGCTTTACAATGAGCAGTTCTTC.

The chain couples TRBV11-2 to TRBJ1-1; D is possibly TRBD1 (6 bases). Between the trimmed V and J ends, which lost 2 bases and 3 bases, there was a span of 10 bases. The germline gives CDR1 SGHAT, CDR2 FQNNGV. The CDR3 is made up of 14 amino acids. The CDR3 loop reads CASSLIQGYTEAFF. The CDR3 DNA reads TGTGCCAGCAGCTTAATACAGGGCTACACTGAAGCTTTCTTT.

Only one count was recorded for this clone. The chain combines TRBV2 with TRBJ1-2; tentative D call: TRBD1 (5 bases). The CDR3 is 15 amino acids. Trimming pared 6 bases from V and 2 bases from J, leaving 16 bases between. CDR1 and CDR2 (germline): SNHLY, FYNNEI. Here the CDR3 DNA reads TGTGCCAGCAGGCGGCAGGGCATCCTAAACTATGGCTACACCTTC. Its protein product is CASRRQGILNYGYTF.

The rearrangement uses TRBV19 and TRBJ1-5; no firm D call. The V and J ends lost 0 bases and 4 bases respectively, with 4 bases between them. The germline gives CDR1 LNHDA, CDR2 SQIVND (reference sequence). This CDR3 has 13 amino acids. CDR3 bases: TGTGCCAGTAGTATAGAATTAAATCAGCCCCAGCATTTT. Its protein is CASSIELNQPQHF.

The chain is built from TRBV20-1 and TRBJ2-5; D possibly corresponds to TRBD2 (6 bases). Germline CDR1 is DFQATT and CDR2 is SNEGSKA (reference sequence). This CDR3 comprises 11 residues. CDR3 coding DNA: TGCAGCTTAGCGGACCCAGAGACCCAGTACTTC. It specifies CSLADPETQYF.

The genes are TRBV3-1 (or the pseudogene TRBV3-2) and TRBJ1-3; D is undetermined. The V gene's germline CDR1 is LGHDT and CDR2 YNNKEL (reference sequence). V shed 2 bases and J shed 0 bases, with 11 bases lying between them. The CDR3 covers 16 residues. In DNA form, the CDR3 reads TGTGCCAGCAGCCAATCAAGACTGAGCTCTGGAAACACCATATATTTT. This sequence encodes CASSQSRLSSGNTIYF.

The CDR3 region has the DNA TGCGCCAGCAGCCTAAGAGCGGGGGGGCGTGCGGCCAAAAACATTCAGTACTTC. It codes for CASSLRAGGRAAKNIQYF. The chain uses TRBV10-2 and TRBJ2-4, with 10 nucleotides matching TRBD2. The CDR3 spans 18 residues. V lost 6 bases, J lost 1 base, and 12 bases stayed unmatched. CDR1 and CDR2 (germline): WSHSY, SAAADI.

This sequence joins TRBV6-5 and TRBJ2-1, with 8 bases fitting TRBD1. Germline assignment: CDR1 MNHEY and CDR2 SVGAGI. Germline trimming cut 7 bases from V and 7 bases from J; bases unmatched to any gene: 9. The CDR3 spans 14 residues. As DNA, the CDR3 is TGTGCCAGCACTAGGACAGGGATAAATAATGAGCAGTTCTTC. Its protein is CASTRTGINNEQFF.

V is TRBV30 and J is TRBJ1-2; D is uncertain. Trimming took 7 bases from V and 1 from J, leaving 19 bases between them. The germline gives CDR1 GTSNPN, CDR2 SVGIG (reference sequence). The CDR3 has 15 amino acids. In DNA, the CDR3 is TGTGCCTCCCAATTAAGTCAGGAAATTAACTATGGCTACACCTTC. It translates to CASQLSQEINYGYTF.

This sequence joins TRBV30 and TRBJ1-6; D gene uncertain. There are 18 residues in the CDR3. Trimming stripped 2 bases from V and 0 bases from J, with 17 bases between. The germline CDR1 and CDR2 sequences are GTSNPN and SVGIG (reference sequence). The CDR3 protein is CAWSLTAVQLSYNSPLHF. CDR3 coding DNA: TGTGCCTGGAGTTTAACCGCTGTCCAACTCTCCTATAATTCACCCCTCCACTTT. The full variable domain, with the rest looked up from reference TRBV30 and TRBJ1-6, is SQTIHQWPATLVQPVGSPLSLECTVEGTSNPNLYWYRQAAGRGLQLLFYSVGIGQISSEVPQNLSASRPQDRQFILSSKKLLLSDSGFYLCAWSLTAVQLSYNSPLHFGNGTRLTVT.

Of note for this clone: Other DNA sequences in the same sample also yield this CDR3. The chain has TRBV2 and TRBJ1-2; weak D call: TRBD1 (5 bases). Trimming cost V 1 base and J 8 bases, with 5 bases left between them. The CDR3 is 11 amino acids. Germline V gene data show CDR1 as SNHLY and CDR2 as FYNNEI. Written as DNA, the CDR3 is TGTGCCAGCAGTGAAGGGGGCGGCTACACCTTC. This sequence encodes CASSEGGGYTF.

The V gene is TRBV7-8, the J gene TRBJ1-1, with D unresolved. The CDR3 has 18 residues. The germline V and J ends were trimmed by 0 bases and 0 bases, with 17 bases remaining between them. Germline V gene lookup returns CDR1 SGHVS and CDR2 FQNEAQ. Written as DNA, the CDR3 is TGTGCCAGCAGCTTAGCCGTATATGGGCAGCACTTGAACACTGAAGCTTTCTTT. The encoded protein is CASSLAVYGQHLNTEAFF.

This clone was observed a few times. CDR3 sequence reads: CASGLGQLNEKLFF. CDR3 in DNA: TGTGCCAGCGGCCTGGGACAGCTTAATGAAAAACTGTTTTTT. The chain uses TRBV2 and TRBJ1-4, with 7 positions matching TRBD1. CDR3 size: 14 residues. Germline trimming cut 8 bases from V and 4 bases from J; bases unmatched to any gene: 7. From germline, CDR1 is SNHLY and CDR2 FYNNEI.

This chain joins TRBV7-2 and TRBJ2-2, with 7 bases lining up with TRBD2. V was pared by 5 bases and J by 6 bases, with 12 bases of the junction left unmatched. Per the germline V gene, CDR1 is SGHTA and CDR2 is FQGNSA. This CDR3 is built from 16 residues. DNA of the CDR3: TGTGCCAGCAGCCTTCCCCGGGGGGTCTCCCCCGGGGAGCTGTTTTTT. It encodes CASSLPRGVSPGELFF.

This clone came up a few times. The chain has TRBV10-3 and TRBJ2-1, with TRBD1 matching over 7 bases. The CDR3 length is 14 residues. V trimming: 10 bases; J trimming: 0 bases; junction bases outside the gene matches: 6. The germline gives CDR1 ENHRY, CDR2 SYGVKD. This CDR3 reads CATGDSHSYNEQFF. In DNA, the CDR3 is TGTGCCACCGGGGACAGCCACTCCTACAATGAGCAGTTCTTC.

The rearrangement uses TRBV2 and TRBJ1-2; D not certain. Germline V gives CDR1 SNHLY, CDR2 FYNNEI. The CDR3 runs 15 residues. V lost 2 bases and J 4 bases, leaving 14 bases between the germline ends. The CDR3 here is CASSEKVGVSYGYTF. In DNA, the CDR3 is TGTGCCAGCAGTGAAAAAGTGGGAGTAAGCTATGGCTACACCTTC.

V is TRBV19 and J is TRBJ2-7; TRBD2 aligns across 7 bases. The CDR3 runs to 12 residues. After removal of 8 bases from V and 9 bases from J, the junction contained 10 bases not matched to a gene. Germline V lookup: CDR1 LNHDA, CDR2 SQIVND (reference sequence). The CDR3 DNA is TGTGCCAGTGCCCAGACGGGAGGAAGGCAGTACTTC. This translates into CASAQTGGRQYF.

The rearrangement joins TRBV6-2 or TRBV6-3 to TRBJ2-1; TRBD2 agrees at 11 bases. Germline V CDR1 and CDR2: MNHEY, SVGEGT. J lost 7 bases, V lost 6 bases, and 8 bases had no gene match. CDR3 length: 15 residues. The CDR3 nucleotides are TGTGCCAGCAGCTTAGCGGGGGGGTTATTGAATGAGCAGTTCTTC. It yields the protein CASSLAGGLLNEQFF.

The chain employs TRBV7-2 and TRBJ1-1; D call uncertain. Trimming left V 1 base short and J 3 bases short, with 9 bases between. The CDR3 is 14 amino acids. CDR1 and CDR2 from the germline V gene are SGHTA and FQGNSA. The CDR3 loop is CASSLVELDTEAFF. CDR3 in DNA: TGTGCCAGCAGCTTAGTTGAGCTGGACACTGAAGCTTTCTTT.